One and the same sample provided the 12 T cell receptor beta chains below, sequenced in a study of CD4 T cells in relation to SARS-CoV-2 and coronaviruses. TCRdb keeps only in-frame clones here, not all; method: immunoSEQ multiplex PCR. Of approximately 37,000 clones detected, 70% to 90% appear once; the ten largest clones hold approximately 3.1%. The sequencing sample was made of memory CD4+ T cells from PBMCs. Receptors were obtained from an adult with COVID-19.

V usage is TRBV5-3 and J usage is TRBJ1-4; the match to TRBD1 covers 10 bases. TRBV5-3 is marked as an open reading frame, function uncertain. CDR3 length: 16 residues. V shed 7 bases, J shed 5 bases, and the junction held 11 bases outside the gene matches. The CDR3: CARGLYWGQGNEKLFF. The CDR3 DNA is TGTGCCAGAGGATTATACTGGGGACAGGGGAATGAAAAACTGTTTTTT.

The chain recombines TRBV6-5 with TRBJ2-3; D remains ambiguous. There are 14 residues in the CDR3. Germline CDR1 MNHEY, CDR2 SVGAGI. Trimming pared 2 bases from V and 1 base from J, leaving 7 bases between. The chain's CDR3 is CASSYGWGTDTQYF. CDR3 nucleotides: TGTGCCAGCAGTTACGGGTGGGGCACAGATACGCAGTATTTT.

The chain combines TRBV24-1 with TRBJ2-5; 13 bases align to TRBD2. Germline values: CDR1 KGHDR, CDR2 SFDVKD. This CDR3 contains 16 residues. Trimming cost V 3 bases and J 1 base; bases outside gene matches: 1. CDR3 sequence (DNA): TGTGCCACCAGTGATAGGACTAGCGGGAGCCAAGAGACCCAGTACTTC. Protein: CATSDRTSGSQETQYF.

This clone was seen a handful of times. This CDR3 is CSVEGQPGTEAFF. The CDR3 DNA reads as TGCAGCGTTGAAGGACAGCCCGGCACTGAAGCTTTCTTT. This chain links TRBV29-1 with TRBJ1-1; a possible D gene is TRBD1 (5 bases). The V gene lost 1 base and the J gene lost 4 bases, with 10 bases spanning the gap. Germline CDR1 and CDR2: SQVTM and ANQGSEA. CDR3 length: 13 residues.

The V gene is TRBV6-5, the J gene TRBJ2-3; D call uncertain. The CDR3 totals 12 residues. Germline CDR1 MNHEY, CDR2 SVGAGI. The V end was cut by 4 bases, the J end by 2 bases, with 4 bases between. The CDR3 DNA reads TGTGCCAGCAGTTCCTACACAGATACGCAGTATTTT. This encodes CASSSYTDTQYF.

This chain links TRBV27 with TRBJ2-5; tentative D call: TRBD2 (5 bases). V lost 6 bases, J lost 2 bases, and 22 bases lay in between. CDR1 and CDR2 (germline): MNHEY, SMNVEV (reference sequence). The CDR3 spans 17 residues. The CDR3 bases are TGTGCCAGCAGCCCAGGTCGCGGAGGAGCGCATCAAGAGACCCAGTACTTC. Amino acid sequence: CASSPGRGGAHQETQYF.

The genes are TRBV23-1 and TRBJ1-4; no definite D call. TRBV23-1 is marked as an open reading frame, function uncertain. V was trimmed by 11 bases and J by 4 bases, leaving 23 bases between them. This CDR3 contains 16 residues. CDR3 nucleotide sequence: TGCGCCCGTTCCCACCCGGGTCCTCAAATTAATGAAAAACTGTTTTTT. Its translation: CARSHPGPQINEKLFF.

The chain has TRBV7-2 and TRBJ1-5; D may be TRBD1 (6 bases). Germline V gene sequence: CDR1 SGHTA, CDR2 FQGNSA. This CDR3 region has 13 residues. The V end was cut by 1 base, the J end by 7 bases, with 8 bases between. CDR3 coding DNA: TGTGCCAGCAGCTTAGGGAGGGGGCAGCCCCAGCATTTT. Its protein is CASSLGRGQPQHF. The whole variable domain, remainder taken from reference TRBV7-2 and TRBJ1-5, is GAGVSQSPSNKVTEKGKDVELRCDPISGHTALYWYRQSLGQGLEFLIYFQGNSAPDKSGLPSDRFSAERTGGSVSTLTIQRTQQEDSAVYLCASSLGRGQPQHFGDGTRLSIL.

The chain carries TRBV2 and TRBJ2-7; no definite D call. This CDR3 spans 15 amino acids. The V end was cut by 7 bases, the J end by 2 bases, with 18 bases between. Germline V gene data show CDR1 as SNHLY and CDR2 as FYNNEI. The CDR3 sequence is CASTAEGPPAYEQYF. CDR3 nucleotide sequence: TGTGCCAGCACTGCTGAAGGCCCTCCGGCCTACGAGCAGTACTTC. The variable domain in full, completed from reference TRBV2 and TRBJ2-7, reads EPEVTQTPSHQVTQMGQEVILRCVPISNHLYFYWYRQILGQKVEFLVSFYNNEISEKSEIFDDQFSVERPDGSNFTLKIRSTKLEDSAMYFCASTAEGPPAYEQYFGPGTRLTVT.

The rearrangement links TRBV6-5 to TRBJ2-7, with unresolved D. V lost 5 bases to trimming and J lost 1 base, with 9 bases between them. CDR1 is MNHEY, CDR2 SVGAGI, per germline. CDR3 size: 13 residues. Here the CDR3 reads CASSRTGSYEQYF. The DNA of the CDR3 is TGTGCCAGCAGTCGGACGGGTTCCTACGAGCAGTACTTC.

The rearrangement links TRBV10-2 to TRBJ1-1, with D maybe TRBD1 (6 bases). The CDR3 length is 12 residues. Germline CDR1 is WSHSY and CDR2 is SAAADI. V lost 6 bases to trimming and J lost 5 bases, with 10 bases between them. This CDR3 is CASRDQGTEAFF. Written as DNA, the CDR3 is TGCGCCAGCAGAGACCAGGGGACTGAAGCTTTCTTT.

The chain is built from TRBV28 and TRBJ2-7; D unclear. CDR3 length: 15 residues. V lost 3 bases and J lost 1, with 13 bases in between. Germline V lookup: CDR1 MDHEN, CDR2 SYDVKM. CDR3 coding DNA: TGTGCCAGCAGTTTTCTTCCCAGGCTTTCCTACGAGCAGTACTTC. It translates to CASSFLPRLSYEQYF.